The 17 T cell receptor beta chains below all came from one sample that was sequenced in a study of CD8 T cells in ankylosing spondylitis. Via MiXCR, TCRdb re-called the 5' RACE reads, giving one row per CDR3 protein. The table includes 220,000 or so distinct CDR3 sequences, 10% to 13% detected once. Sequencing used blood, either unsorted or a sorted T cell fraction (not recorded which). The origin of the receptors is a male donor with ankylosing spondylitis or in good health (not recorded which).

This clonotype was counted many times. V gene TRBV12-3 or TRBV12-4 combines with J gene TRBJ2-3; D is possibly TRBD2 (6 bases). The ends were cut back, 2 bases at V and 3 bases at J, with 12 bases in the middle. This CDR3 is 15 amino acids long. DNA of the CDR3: TGTGCCAGCAGTTTACGGGGGTCGGGAACAGATACGCAGTATTTT. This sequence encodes CASSLRGSGTDTQYF.

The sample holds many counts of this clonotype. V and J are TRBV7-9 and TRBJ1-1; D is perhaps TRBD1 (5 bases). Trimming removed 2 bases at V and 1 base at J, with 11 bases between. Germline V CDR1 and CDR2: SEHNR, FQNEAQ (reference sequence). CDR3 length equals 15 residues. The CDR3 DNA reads TGTGCCAGCAGCTTACGGGGGGGGGAGAACACTGAAGCTTTCTTT. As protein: CASSLRGGENTEAFF.

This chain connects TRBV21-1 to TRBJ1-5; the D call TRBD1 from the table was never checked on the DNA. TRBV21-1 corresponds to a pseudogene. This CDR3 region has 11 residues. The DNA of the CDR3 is TGTGCCAGCACCCGGTACCAGCCCCAGCATTTT. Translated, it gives CASTRYQPQHF.

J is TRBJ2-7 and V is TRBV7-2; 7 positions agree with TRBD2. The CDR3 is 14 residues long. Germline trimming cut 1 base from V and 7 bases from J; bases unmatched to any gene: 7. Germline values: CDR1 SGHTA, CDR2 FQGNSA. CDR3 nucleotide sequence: TGTGCCAGCAGCTTAGAACGGGGGGTGCCGGAGCAGTACTTC. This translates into CASSLERGVPEQYF.

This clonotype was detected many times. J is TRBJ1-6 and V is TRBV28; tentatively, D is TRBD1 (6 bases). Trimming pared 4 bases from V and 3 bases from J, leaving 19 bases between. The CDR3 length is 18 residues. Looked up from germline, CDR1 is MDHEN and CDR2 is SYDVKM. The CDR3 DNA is TGTGCCAGCAGTTCTACAGGGCCCCGACGGGGCTATAATTCACCCCTCCACTTT. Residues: CASSSTGPRRGYNSPLHF.

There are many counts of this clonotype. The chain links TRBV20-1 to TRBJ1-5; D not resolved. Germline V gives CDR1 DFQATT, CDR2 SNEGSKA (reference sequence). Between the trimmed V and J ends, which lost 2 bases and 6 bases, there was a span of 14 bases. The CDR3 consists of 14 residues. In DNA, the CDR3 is TGCAGTGCTAGATGGAGCGTTGGTTTTCAGCCCCAGCATTTT. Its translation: CSARWSVGFQPQHF.

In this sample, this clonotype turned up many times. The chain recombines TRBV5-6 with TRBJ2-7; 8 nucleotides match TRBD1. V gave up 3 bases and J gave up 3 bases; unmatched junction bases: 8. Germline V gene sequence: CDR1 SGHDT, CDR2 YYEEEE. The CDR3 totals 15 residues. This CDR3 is CASSSRTGYFYEQYF. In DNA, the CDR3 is TGTGCCAGCAGCTCTCGGACAGGGTACTTCTACGAGCAGTACTTC.

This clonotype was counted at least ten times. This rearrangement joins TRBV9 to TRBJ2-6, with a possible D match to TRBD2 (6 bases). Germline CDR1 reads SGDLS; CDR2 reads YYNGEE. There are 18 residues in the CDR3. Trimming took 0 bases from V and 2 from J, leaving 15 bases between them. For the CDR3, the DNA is TGTGCCAGCAGCGTAGTTACGGCGGGGTGGACTGGGGCCAACGTCCTGACTTTC. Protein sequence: CASSVVTAGWTGANVLTF.

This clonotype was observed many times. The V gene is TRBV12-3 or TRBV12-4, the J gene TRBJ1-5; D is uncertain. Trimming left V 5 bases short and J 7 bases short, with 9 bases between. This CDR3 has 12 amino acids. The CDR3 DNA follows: TGTGCCAGCAGTACCACCGGGCAGCCCCAGCATTTT. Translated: CASSTTGQPQHF.

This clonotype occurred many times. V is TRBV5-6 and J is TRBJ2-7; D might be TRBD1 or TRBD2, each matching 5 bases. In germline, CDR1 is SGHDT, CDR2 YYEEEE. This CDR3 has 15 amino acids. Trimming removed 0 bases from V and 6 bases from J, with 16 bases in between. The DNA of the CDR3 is TGTGCCAGCAGCTTGGGATTGGCTACGGGGCTCGAGCAGTACTTC. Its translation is CASSLGLATGLEQYF.

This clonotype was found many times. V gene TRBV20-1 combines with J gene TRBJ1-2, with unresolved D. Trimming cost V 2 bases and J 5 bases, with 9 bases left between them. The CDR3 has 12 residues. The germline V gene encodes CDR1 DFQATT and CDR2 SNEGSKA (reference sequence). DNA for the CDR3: TGCAGTGCTAGAAACAGCTTTTATGGCTACACCTTC. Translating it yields CSARNSFYGYTF.

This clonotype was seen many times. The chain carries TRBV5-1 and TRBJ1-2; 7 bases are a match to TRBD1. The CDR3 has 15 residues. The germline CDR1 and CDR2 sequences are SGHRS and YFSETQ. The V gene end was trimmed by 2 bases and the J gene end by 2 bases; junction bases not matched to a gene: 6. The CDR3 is CASSFQQGPNYGYTF. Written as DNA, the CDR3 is TGCGCCAGCAGCTTCCAACAGGGGCCCAACTATGGCTACACCTTC.

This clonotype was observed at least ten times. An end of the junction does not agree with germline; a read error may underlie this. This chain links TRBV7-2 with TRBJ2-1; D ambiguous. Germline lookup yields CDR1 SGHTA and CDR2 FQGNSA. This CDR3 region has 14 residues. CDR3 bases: TGTGCCAGCAGCCCGGGTGTGAAGACGGATAAAAAAGAATTC. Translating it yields CASSPGVKTDKKEF. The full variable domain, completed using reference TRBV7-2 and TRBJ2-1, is GAGVSQSPSNKVTEKGKDVELRCDPISGHTALYWYRQSLGQGLEFLIYFQGNSAPDKSGLPSDRFSAERTGGSVSTLTIQRTQQEDSAVYLCASSPGVKTDKKEFGPGTRLTVL.

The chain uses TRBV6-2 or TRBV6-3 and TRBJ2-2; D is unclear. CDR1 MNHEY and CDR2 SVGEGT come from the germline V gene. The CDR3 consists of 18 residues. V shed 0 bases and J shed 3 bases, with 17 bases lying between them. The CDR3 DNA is TGTGCCAGCAGTTACTCGGTTCGGGCCCTACCGCACACCGGGGAGCTGTTTTTT. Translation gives CASSYSVRALPHTGELFF.

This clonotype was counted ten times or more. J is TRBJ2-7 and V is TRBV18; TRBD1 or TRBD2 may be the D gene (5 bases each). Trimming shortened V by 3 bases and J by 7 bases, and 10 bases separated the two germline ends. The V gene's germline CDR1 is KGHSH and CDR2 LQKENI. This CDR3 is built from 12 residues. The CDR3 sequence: CASSPRDGEQYF. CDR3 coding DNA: TGTGCCAGCTCACCTCGGGACGGAGAGCAGTACTTC. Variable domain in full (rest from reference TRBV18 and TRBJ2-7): NAGVMQNPRHLVRRRGQEARLRCSPMKGHSHVYWYRQLPEEGLKFMVYLQKENIIDESGMPKERFSAEFPKEGPSILRIQQVVRGDSAAYFCASSPRDGEQYFGPGTRLTVT.

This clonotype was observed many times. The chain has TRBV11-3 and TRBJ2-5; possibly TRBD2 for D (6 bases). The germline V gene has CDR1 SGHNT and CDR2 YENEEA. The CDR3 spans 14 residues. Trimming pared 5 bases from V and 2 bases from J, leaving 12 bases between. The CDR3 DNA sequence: TGTGCCAGCAGCGACCGGGACTTACAAGAGACCCAGTACTTC. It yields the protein CASSDRDLQETQYF.

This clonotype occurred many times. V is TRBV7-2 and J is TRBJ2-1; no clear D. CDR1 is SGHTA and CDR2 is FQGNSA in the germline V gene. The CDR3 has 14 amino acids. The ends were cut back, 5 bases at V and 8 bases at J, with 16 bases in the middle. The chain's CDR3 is CASSDRLPFDEQFF. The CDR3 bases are TGTGCCAGCAGCGACCGATTACCATTTGATGAGCAGTTCTTC.